The following is a T cell receptor (beta chain) sequence with its context. This sample was taken from a study of T cell changes during pregnancy in multiple sclerosis. Libraries were prepared by immunoSEQ multiplex PCR; TCRdb keeps only in-frame clonotypes and omits some of them. The sample contains 90,000 or so clones, 91% of which appear only once. The starting material was PBMCs, obtained in the first trimester of pregnancy. The TCR was taken from a female donor in good health, serving as a control in a pregnancy study. Some clones in this sample may be carry-over from other donors' samples.

DNA for the CDR3: TGCAGCGACTATGGACAGGATAGGGAGGAAGCTTTCTTT. It specifies CSDYGQDREEAFF. The chain joins TRBV29-1 to TRBJ1-1, with 7 bases lining up with TRBD1. After removal of 7 bases from V and 8 bases from J, the junction contained 13 bases not matched to a gene. The CDR3 has 13 amino acids. The V gene's germline CDR1 is SQVTM and CDR2 ANQGSEA.